The next 26 T cell receptor beta chains were all read from a single sample in a study of shared clonotypes between healthy human individuals. Method: immunoSEQ multiplex PCR; TCRdb's copy keeps in-frame clones and lacks some. The sample shows 2 million to 3 million clones, under 95% of them seen only once. Material for sequencing was naive CD4+ T cells from PBMCs. As to subset: CD45RA+ positively selected. All receptors come from a man between 18 and 35 years old in good health. Some clones in this sample may be carry-over from other donors' samples.

Regarding this clone: The sample carries other DNA sequences with the same CDR3. V gene TRBV9 combines with J gene TRBJ2-3; D call uncertain. The CDR3 runs to 14 residues. Germline assignment: CDR1 SGDLS and CDR2 YYNGEE. The V and J ends lost 2 bases and 0 bases respectively, with 7 bases between them. In nucleotides, the CDR3 is TGTGCCAGCAGCGTGAACCCTAGCACAGATACGCAGTATTTT. Translating gives CASSVNPSTDTQYF. Using reference TRBV9 and TRBJ2-3 for the parts outside the CDR3, the full variable domain is DSGVTQTPKHLITATGQRVTLRCSPRSGDLSVYWYQQSLDQGLQFLIQYYNGEERAKGNILERFSAQQFPDLHSELNLSSLELGDSALYFCASSVNPSTDTQYFGPGTRLTVL.

The chain recombines TRBV18 with TRBJ2-1; D is unresolved. Per germline, CDR1 KGHSH and CDR2 LQKENI. V lost 2 bases and J 6 bases, leaving 8 bases between the germline ends. The CDR3 has 13 amino acids. The CDR3 loop reads CASSPITLNEQFF. CDR3 coding DNA: TGTGCCAGCTCACCAATTACTCTCAATGAGCAGTTCTTC. The variable domain in full, completed from reference TRBV18 and TRBJ2-1, reads NAGVMQNPRHLVRRRGQEARLRCSPMKGHSHVYWYRQLPEEGLKFMVYLQKENIIDESGMPKERFSAEFPKEGPSILRIQQVVRGDSAAYFCASSPITLNEQFFGPGTRLTVL.

V and J are TRBV28 and TRBJ2-7; the D gene is possibly TRBD1 (6 bases). CDR1 and CDR2 from the germline V gene are MDHEN and SYDVKM. The ends were cut back, 5 bases at V and 3 bases at J, with 17 bases in the middle. The CDR3 loop spans 15 amino acids. The CDR3 loop reads CASSPRGQGSYEQYF. The CDR3 coding sequence is TGTGCCAGCAGTCCCCGTGGTCAGGGGAGCTACGAGCAGTACTTC.

The chain employs TRBV4-1 and TRBJ2-7, with 7 bases aligning to TRBD1. Unmatched junction bases numbered 5, after V lost 0 bases and J lost 6 bases. The germline V gene has CDR1 MGHRA and CDR2 YSYEKL. This CDR3 is built from 14 residues. The CDR3 sequence is CASSQDGPGGEQYF. DNA of the CDR3: TGCGCCAGCAGCCAAGATGGGCCAGGGGGCGAGCAGTACTTC.

The chain joins TRBV7-6 to TRBJ2-5; D tentatively reads TRBD1 or TRBD2 (5 bases each). Trimming cost V 5 bases and J 5 bases, with 27 bases left between them. The germline CDR1 and CDR2 sequences are SGHVS and FNYEAQ. The CDR3 sequence is 18 residues long. CDR3 residues: CASSPLRSPGSGMETQYF. The CDR3 coding sequence is TGTGCCAGCAGCCCCCTAAGATCTCCAGGGTCGGGGATGGAGACCCAGTACTTC.

J is TRBJ1-5 and V is TRBV25-1; D gene unclear. V was trimmed by 3 bases and J by 0 bases, leaving 6 bases between them. Germline CDR1 MGHDK, CDR2 SYGVNS. CDR3 length: 14 amino acids. CDR3 sequence: CASSDVLSNQPQHF. In DNA form, the CDR3 reads TGTGCCAGCAGTGACGTCCTTAGCAATCAGCCCCAGCATTTT. The full variable domain, in which reference TRBV25-1 and TRBJ1-5 provide the parts outside the CDR3, is EADIYQTPRYLVIGTGKKITLECSQTMGHDKMYWYQQDPGMELHLIHYSYGVNSTEKGDLSSESTVSRIRTEHFPLTLESARPSHTSQYLCASSDVLSNQPQHFGDGTRLSIL.

V usage is TRBV5-1 and J usage is TRBJ2-1, with a weak D call TRBD2 (5 bases). V lost 1 base, J lost 9 bases, and 23 bases lay in between. The length of the CDR3 is 17 residues. Germline V gives CDR1 SGHRS, CDR2 YFSETQ. The chain's CDR3 is CASSLSRRAGILGEQFF. The CDR3 region has the DNA TGCGCCAGCAGCTTGAGTAGGCGCGCGGGTATTTTGGGTGAGCAGTTCTTC.

This chain uses TRBV20-1 with TRBJ1-2; D not resolved. The V end was cut by 6 bases, the J end by 8 bases, with 13 bases between. This CDR3 region has 11 residues. Per the germline V gene, CDR1 is DFQATT and CDR2 is SNEGSKA (reference sequence). The CDR3: CSARLLMGYTF. CDR3 DNA: TGCAGTGCCCGTTTACTAATGGGCTACACCTTC.

J is TRBJ1-2 and V is TRBV18, with no clear D. Germline values: CDR1 KGHSH, CDR2 LQKENI. Trimming removed 1 base from V and 4 bases from J, with 10 bases in between. The CDR3 loop spans 14 amino acids. CDR3 bases: TGTGCCAGCTCACCACGAGAGAGCCTCTATGGCTACACCTTC. Residues: CASSPRESLYGYTF.

This chain uses TRBV11-3 with TRBJ2-3; 12 bases are shared with TRBD2. This CDR3 region has 15 residues. V was clipped by 5 bases and J by 1 base; unmatched bases: 1. In germline, CDR1 is SGHNT, CDR2 YENEEA. CDR3: CASSPSGRGTDTQYF. The CDR3 region has the DNA TGTGCCAGCAGCCCTAGCGGGAGGGGCACAGATACGCAGTATTTT.

The J gene is TRBJ2-1, the V gene TRBV6-5; no clear D gene. The CDR3 spans 15 residues. Germline loops: CDR1 MNHEY, CDR2 SVGAGI. Trimming removed 5 bases at V and 0 bases at J, with 11 bases between. The CDR3 region has the DNA TGTGCCAGCAGTATAAGCGCGAGCTCCTACAATGAGCAGTTCTTC. This translates into CASSISASSYNEQFF.

V is TRBV27 and J is TRBJ2-7, with 9 bases fitting TRBD2. CDR1 is MNHEY, CDR2 SMNVEV, per germline (reference sequence). V lost 4 bases to trimming and J lost 0 bases; unmatched junction nucleotides: 4. The CDR3 has 15 amino acids. CDR3 bases: TGTGCCAGCAGTTCAACAGCGGGAGGCTCCTACGAGCAGTACTTC. Protein sequence: CASSSTAGGSYEQYF.

A remark on this clone: The DNA is omitted, as the CDR3 cannot be located on it reliably, and the CDR3 follows TCRdb's listing. The chain is built from TRBV11-2 and TRBJ1-2; the table assigns TRBD1, which was not confirmed against the DNA. The CDR3 sequence runs 14 residues, both termini included. Germline values: CDR1 SGHAT, CDR2 FQNNGV. The CDR3 spells CASSRVGQGAGATF.

The J gene is TRBJ2-7, the V gene TRBV10-2; 10 nucleotides align to TRBD2. This CDR3 has 15 residues. The germline V gene encodes CDR1 WSHSY and CDR2 SAAADI. Trimming removed 0 bases from V and 9 bases from J; junction bases left unmatched: 8. CDR3: CASSESSSGRFGQYF. CDR3 nucleotides: TGCGCCAGCAGTGAGTCGTCTAGCGGGAGATTCGGGCAGTACTTC.

This chain links TRBV7-3 with TRBJ2-7; D not resolved. Germline CDR1 reads SGHTA; CDR2 reads FQGTGA. This CDR3 has 13 amino acids. Deletions cut 3 bases from V and 1 base from J, with 7 bases between. CDR3 region: CASSFQRSYEQYF. The CDR3 coding sequence is TGTGCCAGCAGCTTCCAGAGGTCCTACGAGCAGTACTTC.

As for this clone: Other DNA sequences in the sample encode the same CDR3. The rearrangement links TRBV5-1 to TRBJ2-7; TRBD2 matches at 11 bases. V shed 0 bases and J 4 bases; nucleotides not matched to a gene: 3. The CDR3 consists of 15 residues. The V gene's germline CDR1 is SGHRS and CDR2 YFSETQ. The CDR3 DNA follows: TGCGCCAGCAGCTTGGTCACTAGCGGGAGTTACGAGCAGTACTTC. Its protein product is CASSLVTSGSYEQYF.

This chain links TRBV5-6 with TRBJ2-2, with D uncertain. The germline CDR1 and CDR2 sequences are SGHDT and YYEEEE. Trimming shortened V by 0 bases and J by 1 base, and 10 bases separated the two germline ends. This CDR3 is 16 amino acids long. The CDR3 DNA follows: TGTGCCAGCAGCTTGGGGACGTCCATGAACACCGGGGAGCTGTTTTTT. This codes for CASSLGTSMNTGELFF. Full variable domain (rest looked up from reference TRBV5-6 and TRBJ2-2): DAGVTQSPTHLIKTRGQQVTLRCSPKSGHDTVSWYQQALGQGPQFIFQYYEEEERQRGNFPDRFSGHQFPNYSSELNVNALLLGDSALYLCASSLGTSMNTGELFFGEGSRLTVL.

CDR3 amino acids: CASSIQRVSSYNEQFF. CDR3 nucleotide sequence: TGTGCCAGTAGCATTCAGCGGGTGAGCTCCTACAATGAGCAGTTCTTC. The chain couples TRBV19 to TRBJ2-1, with D possibly matching TRBD2 (6 bases). CDR3 size: 16 residues. The V gene's germline CDR1 is LNHDA and CDR2 SQIVND (reference sequence). Trimming took 6 bases from V and 0 from J, leaving 15 bases between them.

J is TRBJ2-7 and V is TRBV7-8; D possibly uses TRBD1 or TRBD2 (5 bases each). CDR1 is SGHVS and CDR2 is FQNEAQ in the germline V gene. Trimming cost V 5 bases and J 10 bases, with 21 bases left between them. CDR3 length: 14 amino acids. Here the CDR3 reads CASSPLARGEFQYF. As DNA, the CDR3 is TGTGCCAGCAGCCCTCTAGCCCGGGGCGAGTTTCAGTACTTC.

The chain couples TRBV19 to TRBJ2-2; 7 positions match TRBD1. After removal of 7 bases from V and 5 bases from J, the junction contained 7 bases not matched to a gene. The V gene's germline CDR1 is LNHDA and CDR2 SQIVND (reference sequence). The length of the CDR3 is 14 residues. Here the CDR3 reads CASTFDRVTGELFF. CDR3 sequence (DNA): TGTGCCAGTACCTTTGACAGGGTGACCGGGGAGCTGTTTTTT.

This rearrangement joins TRBV28 to TRBJ2-6, with D tentatively TRBD1 (6 bases). Germline V CDR1 and CDR2: MDHEN, SYDVKM. The CDR3 is 14 amino acids. Trimming took off 6 bases at V and 2 bases at J, with 8 bases between the two ends. This CDR3 reads CASRNRAGANVLTF. The CDR3 coding sequence is TGTGCCAGCAGAAACAGGGCTGGGGCCAACGTCCTGACTTTC.

The V call is TRBV25-1, the J call TRBJ2-5, with D possibly matching TRBD2 (6 bases). CDR3 size: 15 residues. Germline V lookup: CDR1 MGHDK, CDR2 SYGVNS. Trimming stripped 3 bases from V and 5 bases from J, with 16 bases between. The CDR3 bases are TGTGCCAGCAGTGATCCGCGGGATCGAGGGGAGACCCAGTACTTC. Amino acids: CASSDPRDRGETQYF.

V and J are TRBV5-8 and TRBJ1-1; perhaps TRBD1 as D (5 bases). Trimming took 7 bases from V and 0 from J, leaving 13 bases between them. Germline CDR1 is SGHTS and CDR2 is YDEGEE. The CDR3 loop spans 14 amino acids. The CDR3 reads CASVARVMNTEAFF. CDR3 nucleotide sequence: TGTGCCAGCGTAGCCAGGGTTATGAACACTGAAGCTTTCTTT.

The chain recombines TRBV5-1 with TRBJ1-2; D is uncertain. The CDR3 runs 14 residues. Germline V gene sequence: CDR1 SGHRS, CDR2 YFSETQ. Deletions cut 0 bases from V and 2 bases from J, with 8 bases between. The CDR3 DNA follows: TGCGCCAGCAGCTTGGACAATCCAAACTATGGCTACACCTTC. It codes for CASSLDNPNYGYTF.

This clone has just one count. V gene TRBV5-1 combines with J gene TRBJ2-1, with 12 bases lining up with TRBD1. The CDR3 totals 17 residues. CDR1 is SGHRS, CDR2 YFSETQ, per germline. V shed 3 bases, J shed 6 bases, and the junction held 10 bases outside the gene matches. CDR3 DNA sequence: TGCGCCAGCAGCTCGAATGCCGGGACAGGGGGCTCCAATGAGCAGTTCTTC. Its protein is CASSSNAGTGGSNEQFF.

V gene TRBV6-1 combines with J gene TRBJ2-7; TRBD1 aligns across 10 bases. CDR3 length: 15 amino acids. V trimming: 5 bases; J trimming: 1 base; junction bases outside the gene matches: 5. Germline loops: CDR1 MNHNS, CDR2 SASEGT. In DNA form, the CDR3 reads TGTGCCAGCAGTTTTGGACAGGGGGGGTCCTACGAGCAGTACTTC. This encodes CASSFGQGGSYEQYF.